The T cell receptor beta chain described here comes from a study of vaccination and CD4 T cells after COVID-19 (dated by TCRdb to 2022 to 2024). Study-wide context: Convalescent patients had a positive SARS-CoV-2 result on nasal swab PCR, and of these patients, nine had mild disease and one had severe disease. The convalescent cohort included six males and four females, with two Hispanic individuals, seven Caucasians, two Asians and one multiracial person. Each participant got two doses of either the Pfizer-BioNTech BNT162b2 vaccine (n=8) or the Moderna mRNA-1273 vaccine (n=2). Post-COVID blood samples from convalescent patients were collected a median of around 100 days after diagnosis, with a range of 35 to 161 days. Post-vaccine blood samples were obtained a median of roughly 75 days after the second vaccine dose, with a range of 14 to 241 days. Three convalescent patients gave samples both early after vaccination (day 14) and late after vaccination (days 161 to 241). For stimulating the cultures, overlapping spike peptide pools were used, derived from SARS-CoV-2 as well as from the common cold coronaviruses HCoV-NL63, HCoV-OC43 and HCoV-229E. As controls, cultures received a CEFX viral epitope pool (the positive control), an HIV-1 Nef peptide pool (the negative control), or no peptide at all. In around nine COVID-19 convalescent patients and a handful of infection-naive healthy vaccine recipients, the spike-specific CD4+ TCR repertoire before mRNA vaccination was compared with the repertoire after mRNA vaccination.

Notes on this clonotype: Its antigen target is currently unknown. Base quality data are lacking; no much larger clone is found one base away.

The sample's time point label, decoded: late sampling 161 to 241 days after vaccination in a few convalescent patients. The intended sense of this specimen's treatment or condition label: roughly 10-day PBMC culture with coronavirus spike peptide pools or control peptides (ViraFEST assay). The ViraFEST assay was used in the study, in which antigen-specific T cells were expanded with peptide pools and expanded clonotypes were subsequently identified by TCR sequencing. The convalescent patients' positive SARS-CoV-2 PCR tests were from March to December 2020, which was before the Alpha, Beta and Delta variants emerged in the United States. Each well held around 2 million PBMCs cultured in IMDM containing roughly 5.5% human AB serum and approximately 9.4 IU/ml IL-2, with roughly 9.2 ug/ml peptide pools added. Half of the culture medium was replaced with fresh IL-2-containing medium on days 3 and 7. CD4+ T cells were isolated after less than twelve days of culture through negative selection using the EasySep CD4+ T cell isolation kit. PBMCs were separated from whole blood using Ficoll-Paque Plus gradient centrifugation and then either used fresh or cryopreserved at -140C. Culture conditions were generally each tested in triplicate wells.

Libraries were built with PCR. DNA from cultured CD4+ T cells underwent TCR sequencing with the Oncomine TCR Beta short-read assay at the Johns Hopkins FTIC core. The QIAamp micro DNA kit was used to extract genomic DNA from the cultured CD4+ T cells. Oncomine TCR Beta libraries from cultured CD4+ T cells were pooled with unique dual indexes and sequenced on an Illumina iSeq 100. Turning to the authors' computational methods: Non-productive sequences were removed, and CDR3s that did not start with C, did not end with F or W, or were shorter than 7 amino acids were discarded. The MANAFEST web application was used to identify antigen-specific clonotypes by comparing peptide-stimulated wells against reference wells and other culture wells. For a clone to be called positive, the clone needed an FDR below 0.05, an odds ratio above 5, and a productive frequency above 0.1% in at least two of three replicate wells. Clonotypes that were significantly expanded in both SARS-CoV-2 spike wells and at least one common cold coronavirus spike condition were defined as cross-reactive. Levenshtein distances (stringdist) and unrooted phylogenetic trees (ape) in R version 3.6.1 were used to assess CDR3 homology. TCRdb reanalyzed the raw reads on its own, using fastp at Q25 for trimming and MiXCR for clone calling, and kept in-frame beta chains. Each record represents a unique CDR3 protein, reported with the most common genes and DNA among its rows. TCRdb, not the original authors, processed these V and J calls. The sample profile shows 25,000 to 30,000 distinct CDR3 sequences; around two fifths of them were found once. The ten largest clones represent around 5.1% of the sample.

V is trimmed back by 7 bases and J by 9 bases, and the junction contains 9 bases that no gene match accounts for. CDR1 and CDR2 were assigned from the germline V gene as MDHEN and SYDVKM. The CDR3, cysteine through phenylalanine, is 13 amino acids long. The retained sequence is limited to the CDR3, 39 bases, with the frame set at the first base. The study at large found these results: The study included relatively few convalescent patients and did not analyze early timepoints after natural infection. The median count of SARS-CoV-2-reactive clonotypes went up from around 21 after infection to 38 after vaccination, although the change was not significant. Nearly all vaccine-specific clones in convalescent patients (304 of 307) were mono-reactive for SARS-CoV-2 spike rather than cross-reactive with common cold coronaviruses. In convalescent patients, a median around 83% of post-vaccine SARS-CoV-2-reactive clones were detected only after vaccination, and vaccine-specific priming was suggested by this finding.

The clonotype comes from a human donor who had recovered from COVID-19. The specimen comprised CD4+ T cells from blood, cultured in vitro, sampled about 7 months after SARS-CoV-2 vaccination. The chain uses TRBV28 and TRBJ1-2, and 9 junctional nucleotides match TRBD1. This receptor carries the CDR3 CASNPGQGVSYTF. The DNA sequence follows: TGTGCCAGCAACCCGGGACAGGGCGTTAGCTACACCTTC.